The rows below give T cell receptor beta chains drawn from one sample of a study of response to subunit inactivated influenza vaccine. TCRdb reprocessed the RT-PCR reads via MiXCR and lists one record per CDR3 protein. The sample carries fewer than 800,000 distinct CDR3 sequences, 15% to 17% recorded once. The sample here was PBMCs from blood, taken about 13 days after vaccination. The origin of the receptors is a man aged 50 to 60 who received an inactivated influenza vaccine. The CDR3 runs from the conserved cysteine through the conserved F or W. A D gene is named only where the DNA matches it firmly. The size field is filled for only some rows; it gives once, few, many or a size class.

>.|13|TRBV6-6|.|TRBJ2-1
CASSSDFNNEQFF
TGTGCCAGCAGTTCGGACTTTAACAATGAGCAGTTCTTC
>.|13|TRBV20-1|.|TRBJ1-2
CSAREHPGYGYTF
TGCAGTGCTAGAGAACATCCGGGCTATGGCTACACCTTC
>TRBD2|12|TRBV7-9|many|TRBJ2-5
CAQGAGIETQYF
TGTGCCCAAGGAGCGGGGATAGAGACCCAGTACTTC
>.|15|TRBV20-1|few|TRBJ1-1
CSARDLIGTNTEAFF
TGCAGTGCTAGAGATCTAATCGGGACGAACACTGAAGCTTTCTTT
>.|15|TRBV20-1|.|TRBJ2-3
CSAITGTTSTDTQYF
TGCAGTGCCATAACCGGGACAACTAGCACAGATACGCAGTATTTT
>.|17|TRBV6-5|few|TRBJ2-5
CASSYSYRDTEGRPQYF
TGTGCCAGCAGTTACTCGTATCGGGACACCGAGGGTAGACCCCAGTACTTC
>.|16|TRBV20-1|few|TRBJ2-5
CSARGLANVNQETQYF
TGCAGTGCTAGGGGGCTAGCGAACGTCAATCAAGAGACCCAGTACTTC
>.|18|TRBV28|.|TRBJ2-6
CASSSLRGYYSGANVLTF
TGTGCCAGCAGTTCCCTCCGCGGCTATTACTCTGGGGCCAACGTCCTGACTTTC
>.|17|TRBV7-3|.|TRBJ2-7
CASSSTPLGSPSYEQYF
TGTGCCAGCAGCTCAACCCCCCTCGGCAGCCCTAGCTACGAGCAGTACTTC
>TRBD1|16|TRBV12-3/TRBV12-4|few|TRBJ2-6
CASRPGQYSGANVLTF
TGTGCCAGCAGACCGGGACAGTACTCTGGGGCCAACGTCCTGACTTTC
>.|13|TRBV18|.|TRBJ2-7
CASSPQTIYEQYF
TGTGCCAGCTCACCCCAGACAATCTACGAGCAGTACTTC
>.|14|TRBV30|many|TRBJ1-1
CAWRVQTMNTEAFF
TGTGCCTGGAGAGTGCAGACCATGAACACTGAAGCTTTCTTT
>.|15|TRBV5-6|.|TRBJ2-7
CARGPGGLSSYEQYF
TGTGCCAGGGGCCCCGGGGGCCTCAGCTCCTACGAGCAGTACTTC
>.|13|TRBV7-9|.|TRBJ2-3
CASSLAADRSQYF
TGTGCCAGCAGCTTAGCCGCGGACAGATCGCAGTATTTT
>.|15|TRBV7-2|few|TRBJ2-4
CASSSYDTSKNIQYF
TGTGCCAGCAGCTCCTATGACACTTCCAAAAACATTCAGTACTTC
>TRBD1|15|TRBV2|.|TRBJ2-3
CATNRDRGFGDTQYF
TGTGCCACAAACCGGGACAGGGGATTTGGAGATACGCAGTATTTT
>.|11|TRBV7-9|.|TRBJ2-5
CASSASETQYF
TGTGCCAGCAGCGCGTCGGAGACCCAGTACTTC
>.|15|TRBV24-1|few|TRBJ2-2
CATSGLGGNTGELFF
TGTGCCACCAGTGGTCTGGGGGGGAACACCGGGGAGCTGTTTTTT
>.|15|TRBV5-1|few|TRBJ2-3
CASSPHAASTDTQYF
TGCGCCAGCAGCCCCCATGCGGCTAGCACAGATACGCAGTATTTT
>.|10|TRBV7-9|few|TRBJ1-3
CAVGGNTIYF
TGTGCCGTGGGCGGAAACACCATATATTTT
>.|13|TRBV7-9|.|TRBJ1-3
CASRRDNEDTTYF
TGTGCCAGCAGAAGGGACAACGAGGACACCACATATTTT
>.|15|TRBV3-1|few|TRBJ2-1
CASSQDKASYNEQFF
TGTGCCAGCAGCCAAGATAAGGCCTCCTACAATGAGCAGTTCTTC
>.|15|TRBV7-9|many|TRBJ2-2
CASSLVRANTGELFF
TGTGCCAGCAGCTTAGTCCGGGCGAACACCGGGGAGCTGTTTTTT
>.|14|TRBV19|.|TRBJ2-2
CASSMELSTGELFF
TGTGCCAGTAGTATGGAGTTATCCACCGGGGAGCTGTTTTTT
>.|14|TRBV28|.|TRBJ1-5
CASTPAGGVWPQHF
TGTGCCAGCACTCCGGCGGGAGGTGTATGGCCCCAGCATTTT
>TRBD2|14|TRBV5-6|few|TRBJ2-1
CASSGLAGAGEQFF
TGTGCCAGCTCAGGGCTAGCGGGAGCAGGTGAGCAGTTCTTC
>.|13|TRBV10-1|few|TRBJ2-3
CASSKQLKDTQYF
TGCGCCAGCAGTAAACAGTTAAAGGATACGCAGTATTTT
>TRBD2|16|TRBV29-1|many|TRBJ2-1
CSASGLAGGAYNEQFF
TGCAGCGCCTCCGGACTAGCGGGGGGGGCCTACAATGAGCAGTTCTTC
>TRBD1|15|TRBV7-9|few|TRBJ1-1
CASSPRTGRVAEAFF
TGTGCCAGCAGCCCACGGACAGGGAGAGTCGCTGAAGCTTTCTTT
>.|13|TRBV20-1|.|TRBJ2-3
CSAPRPATDTQYF
TGCAGTGCCCCCCGGCCGGCCACAGATACGCAGTATTTT
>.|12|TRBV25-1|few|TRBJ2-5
CASSDLFETQYF
TGTGCCAGCAGTGACCTTTTCGAGACCCAGTACTTC
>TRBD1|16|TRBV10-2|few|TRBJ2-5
CASSDGTGPLQETQYF
TGCGCCAGCAGTGATGGGACAGGGCCCCTCCAAGAGACCCAGTACTTC
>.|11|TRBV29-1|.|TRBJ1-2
CSVEPDSGYTF
TGCAGCGTTGAACCCGACTCTGGCTACACCTTC
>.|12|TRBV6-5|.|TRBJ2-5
CTSSPPQGTQYF
TGTACCAGCAGCCCACCACAGGGGACCCAGTACTTC
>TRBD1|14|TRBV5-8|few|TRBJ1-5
CASSLVQGAQPQHF
TGTGCCAGCAGCTTGGTCCAGGGGGCTCAGCCCCAGCATTTT
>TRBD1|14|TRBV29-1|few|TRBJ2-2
CSVEDPGTARELFF
TGCAGCGTTGAAGATCCGGGGACAGCCCGGGAGCTGTTTTTT
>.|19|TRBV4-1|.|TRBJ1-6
CASSQEIRGPDSHNSPLHF
TGCGCCAGCAGCCAAGAGATTAGAGGACCGGACAGTCATAATTCACCCCTCCACTTT